This T cell receptor beta chain emerged from a study of blood T cell repertoires in COVID-19. At the level of the study: Spain, Italy and the United States supplied samples that represented acute and convalescent COVID-19. Sample material is recorded as cDNA or gDNA derived from T cells, B-cell-depleted T cells, or PBMCs.

Germline CDR1 and CDR2: SGHVS and FQNEAQ. CDR3 length: 16 residues. Trimming took 0 bases from V and 8 from J, leaving 14 bases between them. Here immunoSEQ multiplex PCR was the method, and the copy in TCRdb shows in-frame clones only, minus some. The data hold 20,000 to 30,000 clones, with 82% observed a single time. This clonotype was obtained from a human donor in a cohort sampled during active COVID-19. V is TRBV7-8 and J is TRBJ1-6; possibly TRBD1 for D (5 bases). The sequenced material came from peripheral blood. CDR3 protein: CASSLAPGPGDSPLHF. The CDR3, as DNA: TGTGCCAGCAGCTTAGCCCCGGGGCCGGGGGATTCACCCCTCCACTTT.